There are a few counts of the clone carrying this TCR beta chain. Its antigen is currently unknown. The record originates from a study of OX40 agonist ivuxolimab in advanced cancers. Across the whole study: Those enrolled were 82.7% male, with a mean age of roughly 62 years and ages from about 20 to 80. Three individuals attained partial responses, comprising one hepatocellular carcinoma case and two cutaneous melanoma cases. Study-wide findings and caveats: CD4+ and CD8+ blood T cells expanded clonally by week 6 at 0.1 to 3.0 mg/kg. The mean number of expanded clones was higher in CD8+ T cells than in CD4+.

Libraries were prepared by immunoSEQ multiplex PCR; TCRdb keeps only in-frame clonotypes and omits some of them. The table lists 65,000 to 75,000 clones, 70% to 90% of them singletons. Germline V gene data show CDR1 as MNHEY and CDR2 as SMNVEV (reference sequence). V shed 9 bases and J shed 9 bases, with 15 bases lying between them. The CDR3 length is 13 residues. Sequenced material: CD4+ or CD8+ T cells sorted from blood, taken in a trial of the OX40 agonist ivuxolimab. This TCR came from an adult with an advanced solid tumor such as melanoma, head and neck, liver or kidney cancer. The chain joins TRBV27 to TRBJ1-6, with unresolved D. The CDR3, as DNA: TGTGCCAGTTACACCGTTGTTCGTTCACCCCTCCACTTT. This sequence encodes CASYTVVRSPLHF.